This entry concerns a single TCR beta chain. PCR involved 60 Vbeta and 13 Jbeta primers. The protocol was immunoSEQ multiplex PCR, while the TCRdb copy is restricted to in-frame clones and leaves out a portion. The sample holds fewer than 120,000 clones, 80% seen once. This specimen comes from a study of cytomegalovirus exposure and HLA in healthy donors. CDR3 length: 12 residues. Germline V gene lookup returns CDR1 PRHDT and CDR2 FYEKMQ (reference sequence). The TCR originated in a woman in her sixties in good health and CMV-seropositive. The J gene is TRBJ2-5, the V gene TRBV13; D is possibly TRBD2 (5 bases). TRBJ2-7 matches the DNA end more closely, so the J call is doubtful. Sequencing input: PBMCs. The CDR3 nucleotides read TGTGCCAGCAGCTCAACTAGGAGCGAGCAGTACTTC. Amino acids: CASSSTRSEQYF.